This entry is about one T cell receptor (beta chain). Its antigen is undetermined. V was clipped by 0 bases and J by 3 bases; unmatched bases: 10. The CDR3 spans 17 residues. From germline, CDR1 is DFQATT and CDR2 SNEGSKA (reference sequence). The sample belongs to a study of T cell repertoires in cytomegalovirus infection. From the reads, TCRdb called clonotypes with MiXCR, one entry per CDR3 protein. The table includes 650,000 to 900,000 distinct CDR3 sequences, roughly 29% detected once. Study conclusions and caveats: Adding up the frequency of public TCR beta families identified people who carried CMV plus the relevant HLA. CMV-specific TCR beta clonotypes restricted by HLA-C were the ones dominating the ex vivo response.

The clonotype originates from a human donor in good health (CMV status not recorded). Some clones in this sample may be carry-over from other donors' samples. The chain employs TRBV20-1 and TRBJ2-1; TRBD2 matches 8 bases. The sequences come from cultured CD8+ T cells from PBMCs, collected from culture after CMV antigen stimulation. CDR3 protein: CSARDPYIAGGYNEQFF. In DNA form, the CDR3 reads TGCAGTGCTAGAGATCCCTACATTGCGGGGGGCTACAATGAGCAGTTCTTC.